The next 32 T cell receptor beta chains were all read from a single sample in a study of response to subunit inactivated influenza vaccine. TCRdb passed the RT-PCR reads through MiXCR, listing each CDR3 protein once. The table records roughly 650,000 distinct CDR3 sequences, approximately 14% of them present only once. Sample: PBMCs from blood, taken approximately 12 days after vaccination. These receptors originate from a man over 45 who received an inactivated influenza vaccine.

For the CDR3, the DNA is TGCAGCGCCTTGAACACTGAAGCTTTCTTT. This sequence encodes CSALNTEAFF. The chain is built from TRBV29-1 and TRBJ1-1; D is unclear. The V and J ends lost 7 bases and 0 bases respectively, with 3 bases between them. Per the germline V gene, CDR1 is SQVTM and CDR2 is ANQGSEA. CDR3 length: 10 amino acids.

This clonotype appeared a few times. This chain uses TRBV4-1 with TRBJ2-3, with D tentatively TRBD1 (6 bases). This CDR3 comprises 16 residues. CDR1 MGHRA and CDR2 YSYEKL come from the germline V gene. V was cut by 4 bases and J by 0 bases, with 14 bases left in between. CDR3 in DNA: TGCGCCAGCAGCCGTAGGACAGTACTTAGCACAGATACGCAGTATTTT. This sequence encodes CASSRRTVLSTDTQYF.

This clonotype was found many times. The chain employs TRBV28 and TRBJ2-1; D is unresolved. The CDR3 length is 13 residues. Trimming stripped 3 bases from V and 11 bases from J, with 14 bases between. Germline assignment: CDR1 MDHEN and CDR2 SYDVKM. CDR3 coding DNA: TGTGCCAGCAGTTTCCGCTTCGGGTACCAGCAGTTCTTC. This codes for CASSFRFGYQQFF.

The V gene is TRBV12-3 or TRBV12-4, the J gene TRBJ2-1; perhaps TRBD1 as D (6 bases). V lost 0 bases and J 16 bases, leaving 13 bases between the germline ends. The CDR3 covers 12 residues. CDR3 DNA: TGTGCCAGCAGTTTAGCGCAAGGACAGCTTTTCTTC. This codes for CASSLAQGQLFF.

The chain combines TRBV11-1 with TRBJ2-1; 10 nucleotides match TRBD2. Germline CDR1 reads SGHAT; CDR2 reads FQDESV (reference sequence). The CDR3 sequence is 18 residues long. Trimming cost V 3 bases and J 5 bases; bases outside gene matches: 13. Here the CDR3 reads CASSFTLAGAYRDNEQFF. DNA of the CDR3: TGTGCCAGCAGCTTTACCCTAGCGGGAGCGTATAGGGACAATGAGCAGTTCTTC.

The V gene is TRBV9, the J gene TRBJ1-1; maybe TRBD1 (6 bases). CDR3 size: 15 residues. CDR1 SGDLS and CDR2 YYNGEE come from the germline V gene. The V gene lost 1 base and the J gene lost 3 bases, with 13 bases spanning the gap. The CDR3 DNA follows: TGTGCCAGCAGCGTAACAGGGTTGTTGGACACTGAAGCTTTCTTT. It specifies CASSVTGLLDTEAFF. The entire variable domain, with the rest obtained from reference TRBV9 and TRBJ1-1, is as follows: DSGVTQTPKHLITATGQRVTLRCSPRSGDLSVYWYQQSLDQGLQFLIQYYNGEERAKGNILERFSAQQFPDLHSELNLSSLELGDSALYFCASSVTGLLDTEAFFGQGTRLTVV.

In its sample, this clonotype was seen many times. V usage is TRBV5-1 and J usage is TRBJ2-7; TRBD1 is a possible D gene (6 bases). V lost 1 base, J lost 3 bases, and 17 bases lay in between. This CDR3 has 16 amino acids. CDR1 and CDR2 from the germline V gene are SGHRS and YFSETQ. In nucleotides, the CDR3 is TGCGCCAGCAGCTTGCTTTTAACGGACAGAGGCTACGAGCAGTACTTC. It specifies CASSLLLTDRGYEQYF.

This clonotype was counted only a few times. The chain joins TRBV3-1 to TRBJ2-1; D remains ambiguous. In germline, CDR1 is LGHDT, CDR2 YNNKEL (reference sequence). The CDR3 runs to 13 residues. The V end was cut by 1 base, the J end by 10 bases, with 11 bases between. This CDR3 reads CASSQGVLPEQFF. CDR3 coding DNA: TGTGCCAGCAGCCAAGGGGTTCTCCCCGAGCAGTTCTTC.

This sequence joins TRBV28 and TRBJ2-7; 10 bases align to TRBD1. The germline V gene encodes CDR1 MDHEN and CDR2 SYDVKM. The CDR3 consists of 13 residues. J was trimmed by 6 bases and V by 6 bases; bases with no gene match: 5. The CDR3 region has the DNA TGTGCCAGCAGGGGGACAGGGGTTGGCGAGCAGTACTTC. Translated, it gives CASRGTGVGEQYF.

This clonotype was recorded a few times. CDR3 nucleotide sequence: TGTGCCAGCAGAACAGGACTAGCGGCCTCCACGACCCAGTACTTC. This codes for CASRTGLAASTTQYF. V gene TRBV6-1 combines with J gene TRBJ2-5, with 10 nucleotides matching TRBD2. V dropped 6 bases and J dropped 7; count of bases not matched to a gene: 11. Germline values: CDR1 MNHNS, CDR2 SASEGT. The CDR3 contains 15 residues.

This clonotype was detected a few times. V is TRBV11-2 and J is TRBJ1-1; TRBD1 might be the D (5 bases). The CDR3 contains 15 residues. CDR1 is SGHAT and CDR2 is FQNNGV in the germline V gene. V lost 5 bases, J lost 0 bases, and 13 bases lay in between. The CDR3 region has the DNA TGTGCCAGCAGCCCCCAGGGACGGTTGAACACTGAAGCTTTCTTT. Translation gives CASSPQGRLNTEAFF.

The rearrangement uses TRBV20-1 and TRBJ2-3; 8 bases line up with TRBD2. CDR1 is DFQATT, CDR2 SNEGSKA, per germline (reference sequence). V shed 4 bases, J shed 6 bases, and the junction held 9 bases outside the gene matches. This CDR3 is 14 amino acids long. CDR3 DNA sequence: TGCAGTGCTAAGGCTAGCGGGTCCGGGGATACGCAGTATTTT. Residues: CSAKASGSGDTQYF.

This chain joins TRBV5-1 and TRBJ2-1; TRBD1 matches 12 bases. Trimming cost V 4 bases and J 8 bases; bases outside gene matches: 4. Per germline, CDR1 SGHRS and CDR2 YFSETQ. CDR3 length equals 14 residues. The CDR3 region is CASSGTGGVDEQFF. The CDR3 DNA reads TGCGCCAGCAGCGGGACAGGGGGCGTGGATGAGCAGTTCTTC.

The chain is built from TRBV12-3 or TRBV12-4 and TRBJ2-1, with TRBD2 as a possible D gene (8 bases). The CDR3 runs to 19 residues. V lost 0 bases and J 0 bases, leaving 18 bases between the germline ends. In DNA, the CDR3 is TGTGCCAGCAGTTTAGCGCCTACGACAGGGACTAGCTCCTACAATGAGCAGTTCTTC. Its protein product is CASSLAPTTGTSSYNEQFF.

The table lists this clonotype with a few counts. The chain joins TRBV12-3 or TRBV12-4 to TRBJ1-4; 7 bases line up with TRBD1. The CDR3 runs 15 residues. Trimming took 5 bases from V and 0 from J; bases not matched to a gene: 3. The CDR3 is CASSTTGTTNEKLFF. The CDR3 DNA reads TGTGCCAGCAGTACGACAGGGACAACTAATGAAAAACTGTTTTTT.

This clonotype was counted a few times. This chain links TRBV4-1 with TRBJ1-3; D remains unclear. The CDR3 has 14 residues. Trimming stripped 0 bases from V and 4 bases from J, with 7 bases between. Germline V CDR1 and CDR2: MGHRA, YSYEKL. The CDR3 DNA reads TGCGCCAGCAGCCAAGATCCGGGGGGAAACACCATATATTTT. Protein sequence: CASSQDPGGNTIYF.

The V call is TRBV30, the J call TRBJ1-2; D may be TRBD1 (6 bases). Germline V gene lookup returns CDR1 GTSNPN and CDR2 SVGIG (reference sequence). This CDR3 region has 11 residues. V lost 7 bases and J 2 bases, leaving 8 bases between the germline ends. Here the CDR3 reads CAFQGNYGYTF. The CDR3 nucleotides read TGTGCCTTTCAGGGGAACTATGGCTACACCTTC.

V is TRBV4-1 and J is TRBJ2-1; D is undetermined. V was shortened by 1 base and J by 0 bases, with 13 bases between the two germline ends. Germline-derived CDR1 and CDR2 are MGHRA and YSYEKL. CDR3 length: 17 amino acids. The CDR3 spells CASSQGWPGSSYNEQFF. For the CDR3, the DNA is TGCGCCAGCAGCCAAGGGTGGCCGGGTAGCTCCTACAATGAGCAGTTCTTC.

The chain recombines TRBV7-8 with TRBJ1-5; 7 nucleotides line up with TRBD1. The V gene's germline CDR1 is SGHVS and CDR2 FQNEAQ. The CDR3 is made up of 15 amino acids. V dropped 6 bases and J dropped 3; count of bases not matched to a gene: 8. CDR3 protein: CASRPTGDINQPQHF. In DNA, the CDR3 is TGTGCCAGCAGACCTACAGGGGATATCAATCAGCCCCAGCATTTT.

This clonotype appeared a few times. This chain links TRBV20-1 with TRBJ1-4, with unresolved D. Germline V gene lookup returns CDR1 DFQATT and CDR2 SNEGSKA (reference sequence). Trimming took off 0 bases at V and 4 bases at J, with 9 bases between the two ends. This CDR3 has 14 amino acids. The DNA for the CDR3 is TGCAGTGCTAGAGATCCGCTAGTTAATGAAAAACTGTTTTTT. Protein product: CSARDPLVNEKLFF.

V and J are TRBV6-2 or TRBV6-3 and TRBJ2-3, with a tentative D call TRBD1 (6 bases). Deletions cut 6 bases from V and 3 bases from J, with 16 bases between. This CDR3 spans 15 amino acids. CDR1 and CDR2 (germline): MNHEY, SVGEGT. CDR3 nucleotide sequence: TGTGCCAGCAGAAAACGAAAAACAGGGACAGATACGCAGTATTTT. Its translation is CASRKRKTGTDTQYF.

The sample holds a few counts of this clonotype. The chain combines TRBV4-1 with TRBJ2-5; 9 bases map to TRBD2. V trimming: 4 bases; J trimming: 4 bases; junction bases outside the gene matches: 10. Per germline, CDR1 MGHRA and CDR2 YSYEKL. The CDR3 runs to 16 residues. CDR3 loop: CASSLLAGEVSETQYF. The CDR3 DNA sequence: TGCGCCAGCAGCCTGTTAGCGGGGGAGGTGTCAGAGACCCAGTACTTC.

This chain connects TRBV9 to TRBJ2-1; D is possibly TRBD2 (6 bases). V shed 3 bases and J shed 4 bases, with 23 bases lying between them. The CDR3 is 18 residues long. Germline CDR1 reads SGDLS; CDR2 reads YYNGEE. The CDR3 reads CASSATAGLLPWYNEQFF. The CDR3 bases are TGTGCCAGCAGCGCTACGGCAGGACTACTACCTTGGTACAATGAGCAGTTCTTC.

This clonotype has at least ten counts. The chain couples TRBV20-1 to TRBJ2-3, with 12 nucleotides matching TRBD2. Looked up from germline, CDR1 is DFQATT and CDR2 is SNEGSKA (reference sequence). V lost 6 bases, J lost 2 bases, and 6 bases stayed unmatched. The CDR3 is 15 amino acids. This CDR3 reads CSATGLAGFTDTQYF. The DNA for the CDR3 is TGCAGTGCGACCGGACTAGCGGGATTCACAGATACGCAGTATTTT.

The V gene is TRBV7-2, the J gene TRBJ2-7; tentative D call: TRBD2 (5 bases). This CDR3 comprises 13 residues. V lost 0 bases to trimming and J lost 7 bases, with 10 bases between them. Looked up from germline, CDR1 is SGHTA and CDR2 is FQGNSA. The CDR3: CASSLAVVAEQYF. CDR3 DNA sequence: TGTGCCAGCAGCTTAGCAGTAGTAGCGGAGCAGTACTTC.

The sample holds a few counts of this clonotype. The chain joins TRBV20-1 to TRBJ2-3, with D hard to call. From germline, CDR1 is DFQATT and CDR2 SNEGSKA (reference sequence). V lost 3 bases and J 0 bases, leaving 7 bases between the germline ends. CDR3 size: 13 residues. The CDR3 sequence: CSASMTSTDTQYF. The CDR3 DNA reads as TGCAGTGCTAGTATGACGAGCACAGATACGCAGTATTTT.

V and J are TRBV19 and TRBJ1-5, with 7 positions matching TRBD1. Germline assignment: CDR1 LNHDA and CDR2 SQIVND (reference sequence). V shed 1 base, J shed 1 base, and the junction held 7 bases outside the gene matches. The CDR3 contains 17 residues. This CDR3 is CASSIGTGVLSNQPQHF. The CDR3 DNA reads TGTGCCAGTAGTATAGGTACAGGGGTTCTGAGCAATCAGCCCCAGCATTTT.

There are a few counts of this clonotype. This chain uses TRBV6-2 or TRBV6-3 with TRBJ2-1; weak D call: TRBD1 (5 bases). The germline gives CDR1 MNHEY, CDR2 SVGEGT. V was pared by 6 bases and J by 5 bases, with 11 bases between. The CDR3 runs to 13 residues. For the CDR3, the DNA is TGTGCCAGCAGCCTCGACAGTCACAATGAGCAGTTCTTC. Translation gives CASSLDSHNEQFF.

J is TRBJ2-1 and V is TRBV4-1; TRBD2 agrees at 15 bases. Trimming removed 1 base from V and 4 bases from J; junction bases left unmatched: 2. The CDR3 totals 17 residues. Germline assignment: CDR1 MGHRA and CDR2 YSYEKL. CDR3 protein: CASSQGGTSGGYNEQFF. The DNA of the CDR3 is TGCGCCAGCAGCCAAGGTGGGACTAGCGGGGGGTACAATGAGCAGTTCTTC.

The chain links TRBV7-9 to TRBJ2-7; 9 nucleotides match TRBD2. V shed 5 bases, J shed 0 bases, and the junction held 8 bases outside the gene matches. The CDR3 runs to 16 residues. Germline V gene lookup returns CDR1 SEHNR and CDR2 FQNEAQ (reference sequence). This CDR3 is CASSKKREAGSYEQYF. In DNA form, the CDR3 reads TGTGCCAGCAGCAAAAAGCGGGAGGCGGGCTCCTACGAGCAGTACTTC.

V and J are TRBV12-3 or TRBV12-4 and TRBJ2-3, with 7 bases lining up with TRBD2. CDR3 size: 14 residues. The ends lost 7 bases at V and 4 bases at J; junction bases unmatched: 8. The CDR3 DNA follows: TGTGCCAGCACCCAGGGAGGGACCCCAGATACGCAGTATTTT. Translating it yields CASTQGGTPDTQYF.

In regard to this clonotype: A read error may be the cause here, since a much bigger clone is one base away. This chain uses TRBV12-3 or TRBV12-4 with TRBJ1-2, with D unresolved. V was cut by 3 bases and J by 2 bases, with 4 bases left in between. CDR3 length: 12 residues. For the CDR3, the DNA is TGTGCCAGCAGTTTTTGGAACTATGGCTACACCTTC. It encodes CASSFWNYGYTF.